This is a list of T cell receptor beta chains from one sample in a study of T-cell memory formation after mild COVID-19. TCRdb analysed the 5' RACE reads with MiXCR anew, one entry per CDR3 protein. The sample records 450,000 to 650,000 distinct CDR3 sequences, roughly 22% being singletons. The sequenced sample consisted of PBMCs or a T cell subset sorted from them (not recorded which). The receptors here all came from an adult woman who had mild COVID-19 (a few samples of this study predate the infection). Cell type and time point are not known. Each CDR3 is given with its conserved first and last residue. The order of the fields is clone size, V gene, J gene, D gene, CDR3 DNA, CDR3 protein. The D gene is left open where the match is weak. For some rows the clone size is stated as once, few or many, or as a class when expanded; others skip it.

>few|TRBV15|TRBJ2-1|TRBD2
TGTGCCACCAGCAGCCTAGCGGGAGGGCCGTCCGACAATGAGCAGTTCTTC
CATSSLAGGPSDNEQFF
>few|TRBV12-3/TRBV12-4|TRBJ1-1|.
TGTGCCAGCAACTTAGGTCACACTGAAGCTTTCTTT
CASNLGHTEAFF
>few|TRBV7-3|TRBJ2-1|.
TGTGCCAGCAGCTCATTAGGGGGGGGCAATGAGCAGTTCTTC
CASSSLGGGNEQFF
>.|TRBV6-5|TRBJ2-1|.
TGTGCCAGCAGTCCCCTTAGGGCGGGGCAATCTTACAATGAGCAGTTCTTC
CASSPLRAGQSYNEQFF
>.|TRBV9|TRBJ2-7|TRBD2
TGTGCCAGCAGCGTAGGGGCTAGCGGCTACGAGCAGTACTTC
CASSVGASGYEQYF
>few|TRBV10-3|TRBJ2-7|TRBD1
TGTGCCATCAGTGACCCCGGGACAGACTCCTACGAGCAGTACTTC
CAISDPGTDSYEQYF
>.|TRBV30|TRBJ1-1|.
TGTGCCTGGAGTAGTCTGGCTGAAGCTTTCTTT
CAWSSLAEAFF
>.|TRBV18|TRBJ1-5|TRBD1
TGTGCCAGCTCAGCCGGACAGGGGGGTCATCCCCAGCATTTT
CASSAGQGGHPQHF
>.|TRBV7-9|TRBJ2-5|.
TGTGCCAGCAGCTTCATTAGCGGACAAGAGACCCAGTACTTC
CASSFISGQETQYF
>.|TRBV15|TRBJ1-4|.
TGTGCCACCAGCCGAGAAGTTGCAACTAATGAAAAACTGTTTTTT
CATSREVATNEKLFF
>few|TRBV15|TRBJ2-7|TRBD1
TGTGCCACCAGCCACGACCTGGACAGGGACCTAACCTACGAGCAGTACTTC
CATSHDLDRDLTYEQYF
>many|TRBV5-1|TRBJ1-2|TRBD1
TGCGCCAGCAGCCCGGACAGGGGCTATGGCTACACCTTC
CASSPDRGYGYTF
>.|TRBV5-1|TRBJ1-5|.
TGCGCCAGCAGCTTGAACGGGAATTTCAATCAGCCCCAGCATTTT
CASSLNGNFNQPQHF
>few|TRBV29-1|TRBJ2-1|.
TGCAGCGTTCATGACAATGAGCAGTTCTTC
CSVHDNEQFF
>.|TRBV5-4|TRBJ1-3|TRBD1
TGTGCCAGCAGCCAGGGACAGGGGGCCCGTAACACCATATATTTT
CASSQGQGARNTIYF
>.|TRBV27|TRBJ2-1|TRBD2
TGTGCCAGCAGTTTATCCATCTCTTACCCCACTAGCGGGGGACTTAATGAGCAGTTCTTC
CASSLSISYPTSGGLNEQFF
>once|TRBV7-2|TRBJ2-5|TRBD2
TGTGCCAGCAGCCAAGGATTAGCGGGACTGGAACGGGAGACCCAGTACTTC
CASSQGLAGLERETQYF
>many|TRBV20-1|TRBJ2-1|.
TGCAGTGCTAGAGACGGGAGCTCCTACAATGAGCAGTTCTTC
CSARDGSSYNEQFF
>few|TRBV7-9|TRBJ1-6|.
TGTGCCAGCAGCTACGAGAATTCACCCCTCCACTTT
CASSYENSPLHF
>.|TRBV7-9|TRBJ2-3|TRBD2
TGTGCCAGCAGCCAGCGGGAGATTCAAGATACGCAGTATTTT
CASSQREIQDTQYF
>.|TRBV7-8|TRBJ2-3|.
TGTGCCAGCAGCCCAGAGATGGGGACAGATACGCAGTATTTT
CASSPEMGTDTQYF
>few|TRBV20-1|TRBJ2-7|TRBD1
TGCAGTGCTAGAGCACTCTCCCGGGACAGGCCGTTCTACGAGCAGTACTTC
CSARALSRDRPFYEQYF
>.|TRBV20-1|TRBJ2-7|.
TGCAGTGCTAGCCCGGGTTACTCCTACGAGCAGTACTTC
CSASPGYSYEQYF
>few|TRBV5-1|TRBJ2-7|TRBD1
TGCGCCAGCAGCTGGACAGGGGGCTCTAGAGTGGGCGAGCAGTACTTC
CASSWTGGSRVGEQYF
>.|TRBV7-9|TRBJ2-2|.
TGTGCCAGCACCATGAGCAGGGGGGACACCGGGGAGCTGTTTTTT
CASTMSRGDTGELFF
>few|TRBV7-6|TRBJ1-1|.
TGTGCCAGCAGCCCTCCACCCCCCGGCACTGAAGCTTTCTTT
CASSPPPPGTEAFF
>once|TRBV4-1|TRBJ2-7|.
TGCGCCAGCAGCCAAGGGACCCTAAACTACGAGCAGTACTTC
CASSQGTLNYEQYF
>few|TRBV6-2/TRBV6-3|TRBJ1-1|.
TGTGCCAGCAGTTCACCTAATTCGGGGTACACTGAAGCTTTCTTT
CASSSPNSGYTEAFF
>few|TRBV7-7|TRBJ2-5|TRBD2
TGTGCCAGCAGCTTAGCGTTGGTAGCGGGGGAAGAGACCCAGTACTTC
CASSLALVAGEETQYF
>few|TRBV7-9|TRBJ1-4|TRBD1
TGTGCCAGCAGCCGGCCCCCAAGGACAGGGGATGAAAAACTGTTTTTT
CASSRPPRTGDEKLFF
>few|TRBV7-2|TRBJ2-2|.
TGTGCCAGCAGCCCTAGCCCAGACACCGGGGAGCTGTTTTTT
CASSPSPDTGELFF
>few|TRBV14|TRBJ2-5|.
TGTGCCAGCAGCCAATACAGAACGTGGACCCAGTACTTC
CASSQYRTWTQYF
>.|TRBV3-1|TRBJ1-2|.
TGTGCCAGCAGCCAGGCAGACAGTGACTACACCTTC
CASSQADSDYTF
>.|TRBV24-1|TRBJ2-1|.
TGTGCCACCAGTCCCTCTTCGGCAGTAATATACAATGAGCAGTTCTTC
CATSPSSAVIYNEQFF
>.|TRBV7-2|TRBJ2-1|TRBD1
TGTGCCAGCAGCCCCGGGACAGCAAATGAGCAGTTCTTC
CASSPGTANEQFF
>few|TRBV20-1|TRBJ1-2|.
TGCAGTGCTAGAGCCCCGGGCTCCGTCCTCGGTGGCTACACCTTC
CSARAPGSVLGGYTF
>few|TRBV20-1|TRBJ1-1|.
TGCAGTGCTAGAGACTGGTCGGGACCTACTGAAGCTTTCTTT
CSARDWSGPTEAFF
>.|TRBV6-2/TRBV6-3|TRBJ2-1|.
TGTGCCAGCAGTGAACGGACAGCGGGCAACAGTGAGCAGTTCTTC
CASSERTAGNSEQFF
>few|TRBV5-1|TRBJ2-2|.
TGCGCCAGCAGCTTGGGTCCTAGCGCCGGGGAGCTGTTTTTT
CASSLGPSAGELFF
>few|TRBV18|TRBJ2-3|.
TGTGCCAGCTCACCCTCGCCCGGGAGTAATACGCAGTATTTT
CASSPSPGSNTQYF
>.|TRBV29-1|TRBJ1-5|.
TGCAGCGTTATTCCCAACGGAGATCAGCCCCAGCATTTT
CSVIPNGDQPQHF
>.|TRBV7-9|TRBJ1-2|.
TGTGCCAGCAGCTCCGGCCGACAGGACATCTATGGCTACACCTTC
CASSSGRQDIYGYTF
>.|TRBV3-1|TRBJ1-1|TRBD1
TGTGCCAGCAGCCCCCGGGACAGGGGGATTTTCTTT
CASSPRDRGIFF
>.|TRBV10-3|TRBJ2-3|.
TGTGCCATCAGTGTTTTGAGTGGCACAGATACGCAGTATTTT
CAISVLSGTDTQYF
>.|TRBV25-1|TRBJ1-3|.
TGTGCCAGCAGACAAACAGGGCTTGGAGGAAACACCATATATTTT
CASRQTGLGGNTIYF
>.|TRBV29-1|TRBJ1-2|.
TGCAGCGTTGGGGCAAATAGGGAGTATGGCTACACCTTC
CSVGANREYGYTF
>.|TRBV5-1|TRBJ1-2|.
TGCGCCAGCAGCTTGGGGGGGACACCCCCTAACTATGGCTACACCTTC
CASSLGGTPPNYGYTF
>.|TRBV12-3/TRBV12-4|TRBJ2-3|TRBD1
TGTGCCAGCAGAGGGGGGACAGGGAGAACAGATACGCAGTATTTT
CASRGGTGRTDTQYF
>.|TRBV18|TRBJ1-6|TRBD1
TGTGCCAGCTCACGGGACAGAAGTTCACCCCTCCACTTT
CASSRDRSSPLHF
>.|TRBV7-2|TRBJ2-3|.
TGTGCCAGCAGCACCCCCTTAGTAGATACGCAGTATTTT
CASSTPLVDTQYF
>few|TRBV5-1|TRBJ1-1|.
TGCGCCAGCAGCTTGGGTTTGGGGGGAAACACTGAAGCTTTCTTT
CASSLGLGGNTEAFF
>.|TRBV24-1|TRBJ1-2|TRBD1
TGTGCCTCGGGACAGGGGGACTCTAACTATGGCTACACCTTC
CASGQGDSNYGYTF
>few|TRBV19|TRBJ2-1|TRBD2
TGTGCCAGTAGTATAGGGGGACTAGCGGGAAAGTACAATGAGCAGTTCTTC
CASSIGGLAGKYNEQFF
>few|TRBV7-8|TRBJ2-7|TRBD1
TGTGCCAGCAGCCCCGACAGGGAAGGATCCTACGAGCAGTACTTC
CASSPDREGSYEQYF
>few|TRBV12-3/TRBV12-4|TRBJ1-5|TRBD1
TGTGCCAGCAGTTTATTGGGACAGACTAAGCCCCAGCATTTT
CASSLLGQTKPQHF
>.|TRBV28|TRBJ2-1|TRBD1
TGTGCCAGCAAAACTACAGGGGTGGCGAACAATGAGCAGTTCTTC
CASKTTGVANNEQFF
>.|TRBV6-2/TRBV6-3|TRBJ2-6|.
TGTGCCAGCACCCCTGACGGAGCTGGGGCCAACGTCCTGACTTTC
CASTPDGAGANVLTF